This TCR beta chain was recorded in a study of CD8 T cells in Susac syndrome (dated by TCRdb to about 2019). Some background on the complete study: Of the Susac syndrome patients who were sequenced, more than five had clinically active disease and roughly eight were in clinical remission. At blood withdrawal, Susac syndrome patients were either therapy-naive, taking corticosteroids (in some cases with IVIg as well), or taking IVIg alone. The study used repertoire sequencing to test whether antigen drove CD8+ T cell activation and differentiation in Susac syndrome. The study compared CD8+ T cell repertoire clonality among about a dozen healthy donors, around 14 Susac syndrome patients and approximately 16 multiple sclerosis patients.

RNA was extracted using the RNeasy kit, and roughly 0.5 to 1 microgram was reverse transcribed with random hexamers. The immunoSEQ multiplex PCR assay, covering 54 Vbeta and 13 Jbeta segments, was used to amplify TCR beta CDR3 regions. To correct PCR amplification bias, a synthetic template baseline was used for both primer optimization and computational correction. Regarding the original processing steps: Reads were assigned to V, D and J genes according to IMGT and analyzed in immunoSEQ Analyzer, with only productive sequences retained. Clonality was calculated as one minus the Shannon entropy normalized by log2 of the number of productive unique sequences. For each patient and control, public and private clones were evaluated among the 100 most prevalent clones. Clones were defined as Susac-specific if absent from the healthy and MS cohorts, from around 1,000 published viral clones and from other ImmuneACCESS disease sequences. In-frame beta chains were kept once TCRdb had trimmed the public reads at Q25 with fastp and called clones with MiXCR. All rows with the same CDR3 protein become a single entry with the most common DNA and genes. TCRdb's processing, not the authors', yielded these V and J calls. Across this sample there are 130,000 or so distinct CDR3 sequences, with 85% to 95% seen only once. Around 0.28% of the sample lies in the top ten.

The investigation overall reported the following: The number of individuals in the TCR sequencing and HLA analysis was recognized as being relatively small. Looking at Susac-specific public clones, the researchers identified around 15 in the total CD8+ repertoire and about 5 in the CD8+ TEMRA repertoire. Clonal expansion was observed in Susac syndrome CD8+ repertoires, with the highest expansion in CD8+ TEMRA cells and greater expansion in clinically active than in remitting patients.

On this clonotype: No cognate antigen has been identified for it. No base-level quality is on record; no much larger clone is a single base apart.

Peripheral blood CD8+ and CD4+ T cells from healthy donors, Susac syndrome patients and multiple sclerosis patients were profiled using high-throughput TCR beta sequencing. Recently defined diagnostic criteria for definite or probable disease were met by the Susac syndrome patients. CD8+ TEMRA cells were enriched by FACS, while bulk CD8+ and CD4+ T cells were purified by magnetic negative isolation. Blood was collected in EDTA tubes and processed within 24 hours, with PBMCs isolated through density gradient centrifugation. PBMCs intended for TCR sequencing were cryopreserved in liquid nitrogen and thawed later in a water bath at 37 degrees C. A purity of at least 90% was achieved for sorted or isolated CD4+, CD8+ and CD8+ TEMRA cells. Relative to germline, V is 0 bases shorter and J is 3 bases shorter, with 9 bases between their ends. From the cysteine up to the phenylalanine, the CDR3 has a length of 13 residues. Solely the CDR3 DNA is kept, with 39 bases framed from the first base. From a lookup of the germline V gene, CDR1 and CDR2 are SQVTM and ANQGSEA.

The specimen sequenced was CD8+ T cells from PBMCs. The TCR comes from a human donor with Susac syndrome. This receptor chain uses TRBV29-1 and TRBJ2-7, with TRBD1 tentatively as D gene (6 bases match). The DNA is TGCAGCGTTGAAGAACAGGGCCGCTACGAGCAGTACTTC. This encodes CSVEEQGRYEQYF.